The 18 T cell receptor beta chains given below trace back to one sample, sequenced in a study of T cell responses to AZD1222 COVID-19 vaccine. TCRdb keeps only in-frame clones here, not all; method: immunoSEQ multiplex PCR. The sample carries 110,000 to 150,000 clones, about 94% recorded once. Sequenced here: peripheral blood, sampled on day 0 of AZD1222 vaccination. All receptors come from an adult in good health.

The chain uses TRBV28 and TRBJ2-5; the match to TRBD1 covers 8 bases. Germline CDR1 and CDR2: MDHEN and SYDVKM. The V and J ends lost 1 base and 6 bases, in that order; junction bases with no gene match: 7. This CDR3 has 15 amino acids. CDR3 DNA: TGTGCCAGCAGTTTATTCGGGACAGGAGAGAAGACCCAGTACTTC. Residues: CASSLFGTGEKTQYF.

This clone came up once. The V and J genes are TRBV19 and TRBJ2-1, with D possibly TRBD2 on 6 matching bases. This CDR3 region has 14 residues. Trimming took 0 bases from V and 9 from J, leaving 12 bases between them. CDR1 and CDR2 from the germline V gene are LNHDA and SQIVND (reference sequence). As DNA, the CDR3 is TGTGCCAGTAGTATAGATTCTAGGGACTCTGAGCAGTTCTTC. It translates to CASSIDSRDSEQFF.

This clone was counted once. V usage is TRBV24-1 and J usage is TRBJ1-1; D gene unclear. The CDR3 is 14 amino acids. Germline V gives CDR1 KGHDR, CDR2 SFDVKD. V lost 3 bases and J 1 base, leaving 8 bases between the germline ends. The CDR3 DNA sequence: TGTGCCACCAGTGATCCAGGAACGAACACTGAAGCTTTCTTT. Translation gives CATSDPGTNTEAFF.

The chain joins TRBV7-6 to TRBJ1-3; 9 positions agree with TRBD1. The V gene's germline CDR1 is SGHVS and CDR2 FNYEAQ. The CDR3 spans 18 residues. V was clipped by 5 bases and J by 0 bases; unmatched bases: 11. CDR3 coding DNA: TGTGCCAGCAGCCCGGTGACAGGGGGGGGCTACTCTGGAAACACCATATATTTT. Translated, it gives CASSPVTGGGYSGNTIYF.

The chain uses TRBV5-1 and TRBJ2-7; D is possibly TRBD2 (6 bases). Germline V gives CDR1 SGHRS, CDR2 YFSETQ. The CDR3 sequence is 14 residues long. V was cut by 0 bases and J by 6 bases, with 13 bases left in between. CDR3 bases: TGCGCCAGCAGCTTGGTGACTAGAGTAAGCGAGCAGTACTTC. Amino acid sequence: CASSLVTRVSEQYF.

The J gene is TRBJ2-7, the V gene TRBV7-9; 9 bases are shared with TRBD2. This CDR3 has 14 residues. The J segment lost 2 bases and the V segment lost 2 bases, leaving 1 base of the junction unmatched. Germline assignment: CDR1 SEHNR and CDR2 FQNEAQ (reference sequence). CDR3 loop: CASSLLAGAYEQYF. CDR3 sequence (DNA): TGTGCCAGCAGCTTATTAGCGGGAGCCTACGAGCAGTACTTC.

This clone was picked up one time. The rearrangement links TRBV19 to TRBJ1-2, with 7 bases lining up with TRBD1. Germline CDR1 and CDR2: LNHDA and SQIVND (reference sequence). V shed 4 bases, J shed 6 bases, and the junction held 14 bases outside the gene matches. The CDR3 consists of 16 residues. CDR3 protein: CASSTQFSDRANGYTF. The CDR3 region has the DNA TGTGCCAGTAGTACTCAATTCAGTGACAGGGCGAATGGCTACACCTTC. The variable domain in full, completed from reference TRBV19 and TRBJ1-2, reads DGGITQSPKYLFRKEGQNVTLSCEQNLNHDAMYWYRQDPGQGLRLIYYSQIVNDFQKGDIAEGYSVSREKKESFPLTVTSAQKNPTAFYLCASSTQFSDRANGYTFGSGTRLTVV.

This rearrangement joins TRBV7-3 to TRBJ2-1, with D possibly matching TRBD2 (6 bases). V lost 1 base and J lost 2, with 15 bases in between. Germline loops: CDR1 SGHTA, CDR2 FQGTGA. This CDR3 comprises 17 residues. As DNA, the CDR3 is TGTGCCAGCAGCTTAATGGGCCGCGGGGCCACCTACAATGAGCAGTTCTTC. Protein sequence: CASSLMGRGATYNEQFF.

The chain carries TRBV12-3 or TRBV12-4 and TRBJ2-3; D not resolved. This CDR3 is built from 11 residues. V was pared by 6 bases and J by 7 bases, with 8 bases between. CDR3 DNA sequence: TGTGCCAGCAGCCTTAAATATACGCAGTATTTT. Protein: CASSLKYTQYF.

V is TRBV20-1 and J is TRBJ2-1; D not resolved. Germline V gene sequence: CDR1 DFQATT, CDR2 SNEGSKA (reference sequence). This CDR3 is 15 amino acids long. The V end lost 3 bases, the J end lost 0 bases, and 12 bases lay between the germline ends. CDR3 nucleotide sequence: TGCAGTGCTAGTCCGGTTGGCGGCTCCTACAATGAGCAGTTCTTC. Its protein product is CSASPVGGSYNEQFF.

V and J are TRBV30 and TRBJ2-3, with D unresolved. This CDR3 comprises 16 residues. V was trimmed by 2 bases and J by 0 bases, leaving 15 bases between them. The germline gives CDR1 GTSNPN, CDR2 SVGIG (reference sequence). The CDR3: CAWSLGDLPSTDTQYF. As DNA, the CDR3 is TGTGCCTGGAGTCTCGGAGACTTACCTAGCACAGATACGCAGTATTTT.

The V gene is TRBV28, the J gene TRBJ1-1; 7 bases fit TRBD1. The germline V gene encodes CDR1 MDHEN and CDR2 SYDVKM. With 3 bases clipped from V and 12 bases from J, the junction kept 7 bases outside the gene matches. The CDR3 spans 12 residues. DNA for the CDR3: TGTGCCAGCAGTTTTTCAGGGGGAGGGACTTTCTTT. It translates to CASSFSGGGTFF. The full variable domain, completed using reference TRBV28 and TRBJ1-1, is DVKVTQSSRYLVKRTGEKVFLECVQDMDHENMFWYRQDPGLGLRLIYFSYDVKMKEKGDIPEGYSVSREKKERFSLILESASTNQTSMYLCASSFSGGGTFFGQGTRLTVV.

The chain links TRBV27 to TRBJ2-4; D ambiguous. V lost 4 bases and J 0 bases, leaving 10 bases between the germline ends. This CDR3 spans 15 amino acids. CDR1 is MNHEY and CDR2 is SMNVEV in the germline V gene (reference sequence). CDR3 sequence reads: CASSWVPVAKNIQYF. In DNA, the CDR3 is TGTGCCAGCAGTTGGGTTCCCGTAGCCAAAAACATTCAGTACTTC.

The CDR3 spells CASSDWSVGDEQFF. The CDR3, as DNA: TGCGCCAGCAGTGATTGGTCTGTGGGCGATGAGCAGTTCTTC. The rearrangement joins TRBV10-2 to TRBJ2-1; D remains unclear. In germline, CDR1 is WSHSY, CDR2 SAAADI. With 3 bases removed from V and 8 bases from J, the gap between germline ends came to 14 bases. The CDR3 is made up of 14 amino acids.

The CDR3 bases are TGTGCCAGCAACCCCACGGACCGCAATGAGCAGTTCTTC. Amino acid sequence: CASNPTDRNEQFF. The rearrangement links TRBV28 to TRBJ2-1; the D is unclear. The CDR3 has 13 amino acids. V was shortened by 7 bases and J by 6 bases, with 13 bases between the two germline ends. The germline V gene encodes CDR1 MDHEN and CDR2 SYDVKM.

CDR3 protein: CASSADRAGNTIYF. The DNA of the CDR3 is TGTGCCAGTAGTGCGGACAGGGCTGGAAACACCATATATTTT. This rearrangement joins TRBV19 to TRBJ1-3; 8 bases line up with TRBD1. The CDR3 is 14 amino acids. Germline V gene sequence: CDR1 LNHDA, CDR2 SQIVND (reference sequence). V trimming: 5 bases; J trimming: 2 bases; junction bases outside the gene matches: 2.

The V call is TRBV9, the J call TRBJ2-7; no firm D call. Trimming stripped 9 bases from V and 4 bases from J, with 23 bases between. CDR3 size: 15 residues. The germline V gene has CDR1 SGDLS and CDR2 YYNGEE. CDR3 sequence (DNA): TGTGCCACCCCGATAGACTGTTGGTTCAAGTACGAGCAGTACTTC. It specifies CATPIDCWFKYEQYF.

The chain carries TRBV5-1 and TRBJ2-5; possible D gene TRBD2, 6 bases. Germline CDR1 reads SGHRS; CDR2 reads YFSETQ. CDR3 size: 14 residues. The V and J ends lost 7 bases and 5 bases respectively, with 18 bases between them. The CDR3 DNA reads as TGCGCCAGCGGATCGGACGGAGGGTCGGAGACCCAGTACTTC. Its translation is CASGSDGGSETQYF.